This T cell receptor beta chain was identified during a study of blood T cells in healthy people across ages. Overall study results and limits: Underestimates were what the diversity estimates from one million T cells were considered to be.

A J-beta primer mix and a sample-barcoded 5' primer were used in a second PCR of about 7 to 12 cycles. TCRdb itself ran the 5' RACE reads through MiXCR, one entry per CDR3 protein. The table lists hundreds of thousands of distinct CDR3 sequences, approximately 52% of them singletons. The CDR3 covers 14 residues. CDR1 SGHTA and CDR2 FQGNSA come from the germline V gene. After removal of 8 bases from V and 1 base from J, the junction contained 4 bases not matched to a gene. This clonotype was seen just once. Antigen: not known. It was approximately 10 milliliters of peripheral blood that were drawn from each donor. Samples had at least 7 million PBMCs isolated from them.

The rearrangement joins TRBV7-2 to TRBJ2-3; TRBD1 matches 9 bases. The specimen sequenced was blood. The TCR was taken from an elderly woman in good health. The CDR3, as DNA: TGTGCCAGCGGAGGGACAGGGCGCACAGATACGCAGTATTTT. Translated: CASGGTGRTDTQYF.